The clone carrying this TCR beta chain has just one count. Its matching antigen is unknown. This sample is drawn from a study of chemoradiotherapy in HPV16-positive cancers. TCRdb's copy holds only in-frame clones and misses some; the assay was immunoSEQ multiplex PCR. The sample has about 8,000 clones, roughly two thirds seen once; the top ten hold roughly 29%. Study findings and constraints: Better recurrence-free survival went with HPV-responsive T-cell expansion in HPV16-positive patients.

The ends were cut back, 5 bases at V and 0 bases at J, with 11 bases in the middle. Germline V gives CDR1 SGHRS, CDR2 YFSETQ. The CDR3 consists of 15 residues. The sequence came from a human donor with HPV-associated anogenital cancer. The biological material was taken from a patient who underwent chemoradiotherapy. The chain employs TRBV5-1 and TRBJ2-2; D not resolved. CDR3 DNA sequence: TGCGCCAGCAGGGTAGGACCCACGAACACCGGGGAGCTGTTTTTT. This encodes CASRVGPTNTGELFF.